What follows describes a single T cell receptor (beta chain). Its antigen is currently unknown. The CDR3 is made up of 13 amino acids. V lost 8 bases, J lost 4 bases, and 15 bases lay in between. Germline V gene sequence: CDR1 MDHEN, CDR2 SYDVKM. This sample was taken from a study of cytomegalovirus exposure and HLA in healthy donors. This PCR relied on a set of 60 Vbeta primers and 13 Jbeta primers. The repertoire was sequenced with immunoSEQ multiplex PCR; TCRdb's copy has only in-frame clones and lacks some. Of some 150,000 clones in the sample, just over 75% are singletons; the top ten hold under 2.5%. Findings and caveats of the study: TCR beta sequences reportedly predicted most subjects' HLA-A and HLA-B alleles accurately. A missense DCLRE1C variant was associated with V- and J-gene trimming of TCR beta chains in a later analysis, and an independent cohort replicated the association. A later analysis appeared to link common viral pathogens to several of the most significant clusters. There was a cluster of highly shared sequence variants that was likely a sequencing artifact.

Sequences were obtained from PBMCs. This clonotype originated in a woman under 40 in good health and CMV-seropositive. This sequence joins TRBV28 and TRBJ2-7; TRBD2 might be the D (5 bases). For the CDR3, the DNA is TGTGCCAGCCGGTGGGGAGAACTTTACGAGCAGTACTTC. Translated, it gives CASRWGELYEQYF.